The 21 T cell receptor beta chains below all came from one sample that was sequenced in a study of T cells in Graves' hyperthyroidism and ophthalmopathy. Amplified regions were TCR beta CDR3 sequences from RNA transcripts. The HTBI primer set was used in a first-round RT-PCR of the TCR CDR3. MiXCR, run by TCRdb on the multiplex PCR reads, gives a single entry per CDR3 protein. The sample carries about 98,000 distinct CDR3 sequences, roughly 39% recorded once. Sequencing used peripheral blood or thyroid tissue (not recorded which). Every receptor here comes from a woman aged 25 to 39 with Graves' hyperthyroidism.

This clonotype was observed many times. The chain combines TRBV7-2 with TRBJ2-2; the D gene is possibly TRBD1 (6 bases). Trimming cost V 0 bases and J 4 bases, with 6 bases left between them. Germline CDR1 and CDR2: SGHTA and FQGNSA. The CDR3 loop spans 14 amino acids. The CDR3 DNA follows: TGTGCCAGCAGCTTAGCGGGGGCCACCGGGGAGCTGTTTTTT. It is translated as CASSLAGATGELFF.

The chain carries TRBV2 and TRBJ2-7; 13 nucleotides agree with TRBD2. Trimming removed 6 bases from V and 3 bases from J; junction bases left unmatched: 8. The CDR3 is 16 residues long. Germline V CDR1 and CDR2: SNHLY, FYNNEI. The DNA for the CDR3 is TGTGCCAGCAGCGCCGGCGGACTAGCGGGAGACTACGAGCAGTACTTC. Its protein product is CASSAGGLAGDYEQYF. The full variable domain, in which reference TRBV2 and TRBJ2-7 provide the parts outside the CDR3, is EPEVTQTPSHQVTQMGQEVILRCVPISNHLYFYWYRQILGQKVEFLVSFYNNEISEKSEIFDDQFSVERPDGSNFTLKIRSTKLEDSAMYFCASSAGGLAGDYEQYFGPGTRLTVT.

This clonotype was seen just once. The chain uses TRBV10-1 and TRBJ2-7; 7 nucleotides match TRBD2. Trimming cost V 0 bases and J 6 bases; bases outside gene matches: 2. Germline assignment: CDR1 WNHNN and CDR2 SYGVQD (reference sequence). This CDR3 comprises 13 residues. The DNA for the CDR3 is TGCGCCAGCAGTGAGTCGGGAGGGATCGAGCAGTACTTC. Its translation is CASSESGGIEQYF.

Turning to this clonotype: The junction differs from germline at one of its ends, possibly a read error. The V gene is TRBV20-1, the J gene TRBJ2-2, with a tentative D call TRBD2 (7 bases). The CDR3 runs 14 residues. Germline CDR1 is DFQATT and CDR2 is SNEGSKA (reference sequence). CDR3 sequence (DNA): TGCAGTGCTAGAGCGGGGTCGAACACCGGGGGGCTGTTATTT. The encoded protein is CSARAGSNTGGLLF.

This clonotype has at least ten counts. The chain links TRBV20-1 to TRBJ2-2; D is ambiguous. The CDR3 spans 11 residues. Trimming removed 3 bases at V and 7 bases at J, with 6 bases between. In germline, CDR1 is DFQATT, CDR2 SNEGSKA (reference sequence). CDR3 coding DNA: TGCAGTGCTAGTAGGCTCGGGGAGCTGTTTTTT. Protein: CSASRLGELFF.

V usage is TRBV28 and J usage is TRBJ1-5; tentative D call: TRBD1 (6 bases). Trimming took off 2 bases at V and 6 bases at J, with 14 bases between the two ends. CDR1 and CDR2 from the germline V gene are MDHEN and SYDVKM. The CDR3 is made up of 15 amino acids. CDR3 sequence: CASSLAGGGSQPQHF. The CDR3, as DNA: TGTGCCAGCAGTTTAGCGGGGGGCGGTAGTCAGCCCCAGCATTTT. Full variable domain (missing parts from reference TRBV28 and TRBJ1-5): DVKVTQSSRYLVKRTGEKVFLECVQDMDHENMFWYRQDPGLGLRLIYFSYDVKMKEKGDIPEGYSVSREKKERFSLILESASTNQTSMYLCASSLAGGGSQPQHFGDGTRLSIL.

A remark on this clonotype: A read error may account for a junction end that differs from germline. The chain uses TRBV2 and TRBJ1-5, with D perhaps matching TRBD1 (6 bases). Germline lookup yields CDR1 SNHLY and CDR2 FYNNEI. The length of the CDR3 is 14 residues. The CDR3 nucleotides read TGTACCAGCAGTGAACAGGGAAGCAATCAGCCCCAGCATTTC. Its translation: CTSSEQGSNQPQHF.

The CDR3 region has the DNA TGCGCCAGCAGTAAGGGCATGAACGAAAAACTGTTTTTT. Encoded protein: CASSKGMNEKLFF. The chain is built from TRBV5-1 and TRBJ1-4, with D uncertain. The CDR3 runs 13 residues. V lost 5 bases to trimming and J lost 8 bases, with 13 bases between them. CDR1 SGHRS and CDR2 YFSETQ come from the germline V gene. The variable domain in full, completed from reference TRBV5-1 and TRBJ1-4, reads KAGVTQTPRYLIKTRGQQVTLSCSPISGHRSVSWYQQTPGQGLQFLFEYFSETQRNKGNFPGRFSGRQFSNSRSEMNVSTLELGDSALYLCASSKGMNEKLFFGSGTQLSVL.

This clonotype was detected ten times or more. The genes are TRBV7-9 and TRBJ2-7; tentative D call: TRBD2 (6 bases). Trimming removed 6 bases at V and 6 bases at J, with 33 bases between. The V gene's germline CDR1 is SEHNR and CDR2 FQNEAQ (reference sequence). The CDR3 sequence is 19 residues long. CDR3 sequence reads: CASSPGGTTFLGRRGEQYF. CDR3 in DNA: TGTGCCAGCAGTCCCGGGGGTACCACCTTTTTGGGCCGGCGCGGCGAGCAGTACTTC.

This clonotype showed up just once. Without the conserved terminal phenylalanine or tryptophan, this CDR3 likely stems from a read error. The limits of the CDR3 on the DNA are not certain, so only TCRdb's listed CDR3 is given. The chain recombines TRBV11-3 with TRBJ2-5. Per the germline V gene, CDR1 is SGHNT and CDR2 is YENEEA. The CDR3 is 8 amino acids long, termini counted. CDR3 protein: CASSLGFG.

This clonotype has a single count. This chain uses TRBV7-9 with TRBJ1-5; D call uncertain. In germline, CDR1 is SEHNR, CDR2 FQNEAQ (reference sequence). This CDR3 spans 12 amino acids. V lost 5 bases, J lost 7 bases, and 9 bases lay in between. The CDR3 protein is CASSDPWQPQHF. DNA of the CDR3: TGTGCCAGCAGCGATCCCTGGCAGCCCCAGCATTTT. Full variable domain (missing parts from reference TRBV7-9 and TRBJ1-5): DTGVSQNPRHKITKRGQNVTFRCDPISEHNRLYWYRQTLGQGPEFLTYFQNEAQLEKSRLLSDRFSAERPKGSFSTLEIQRTEQGDSAMYLCASSDPWQPQHFGDGTRLSIL.

A word on this clonotype: The CDR3 ends on some other residue instead of the conserved phenylalanine or tryptophan, so this is likely a read error. The DNA is left out, because the CDR3 cannot be placed on it with certainty; the CDR3 is given as TCRdb lists it. This CDR3 is CASSYQARYEQCS. The rearrangement uses TRBV6-5 and TRBJ2-7. Germline V gene lookup returns CDR1 MNHEY and CDR2 SVGAGI. The CDR3 region is 13 residues in length, termini included.

The chain recombines TRBV28 with TRBJ1-6; 9 bases agree with TRBD1. Looked up from germline, CDR1 is MDHEN and CDR2 is SYDVKM. V lost 5 bases and J lost 8; bases outside the gene matches: 13. There are 17 residues in the CDR3. The CDR3 sequence: CASSGTGSAAFDSPLHF. Here the CDR3 DNA reads TGTGCCAGCAGTGGGACAGGGTCAGCCGCTTTTGATTCACCCCTCCACTTT.

Ten or more counts support this clonotype. This chain links TRBV19 with TRBJ2-7; D ambiguous. The CDR3 covers 14 residues. Trimming pared 5 bases from V and 1 base from J, leaving 12 bases between. Germline V gene sequence: CDR1 LNHDA, CDR2 SQIVND (reference sequence). CDR3 residues: CASSEGGVSYEQYF. The CDR3 DNA follows: TGTGCCAGTAGTGAAGGCGGAGTGTCCTACGAGCAGTACTTC. Variable domain in full (rest from reference TRBV19 and TRBJ2-7): DGGITQSPKYLFRKEGQNVTLSCEQNLNHDAMYWYRQDPGQGLRLIYYSQIVNDFQKGDIAEGYSVSREKKESFPLTVTSAQKNPTAFYLCASSEGGVSYEQYFGPGTRLTVT.

The chain carries TRBV10-3 and TRBJ2-7, with 10 positions matching TRBD2. Germline loops: CDR1 ENHRY, CDR2 SYGVKD. J gave up 12 bases and V 4 bases, and 12 bases lay outside the gene matches. The CDR3 extends over 14 amino acids. The CDR3 loop reads CAISGGLAGVRRYF. For the CDR3, the DNA is TGTGCCATCAGTGGAGGGCTAGCGGGAGTCAGGCGGTACTTC.

The chain links TRBV28 to TRBJ1-2; TRBD1 is a possible D gene (5 bases). The CDR3 spans 14 residues. In germline, CDR1 is MDHEN, CDR2 SYDVKM. The ends were cut back, 5 bases at V and 8 bases at J, with 18 bases in the middle. DNA of the CDR3: TGTGCCAGCAGTCCCGACACCGGGGGTGGCGGCTACACCTTC. It is translated as CASSPDTGGGGYTF.

This clonotype was counted many times. This chain connects TRBV14 to TRBJ1-1; D uncertain. Germline CDR1 and CDR2: SGHDN and FVKESK. V lost 1 base and J lost 1, with 4 bases in between. The CDR3 spans 13 residues. The CDR3 loop is CASSQVKNTEAFF. The CDR3 region has the DNA TGTGCCAGCAGCCAAGTAAAGAACACTGAAGCTTTCTTT.

Many counts were recorded for this clonotype. J is TRBJ2-5 and V is TRBV7-9; no firm D call. The CDR3 spans 15 residues. Trimming removed 1 base at V and 0 bases at J, with 9 bases between. Germline V gene data show CDR1 as SEHNR and CDR2 as FQNEAQ (reference sequence). The CDR3 DNA sequence: TGTGCCAGCAGCTTAGGGTGGGGAAACCAAGAGACCCAGTACTTC. This sequence encodes CASSLGWGNQETQYF.

The table lists this clonotype with many counts. The chain links TRBV12-3 or TRBV12-4 to TRBJ1-3; D is undetermined. Trimming shortened V by 10 bases and J by 0 bases, and 10 bases separated the two germline ends. The CDR3 is 13 amino acids. In DNA form, the CDR3 reads TGTGCCACCAGATACCACTCTGGAAACACCATATATTTT. Amino acid sequence: CATRYHSGNTIYF.

Regarding this clonotype: Germline and junction disagree at one end, which may indicate a read error. The rearrangement uses TRBV10-3 and TRBJ2-6; the match to TRBD1 covers 9 bases. There are 16 residues in the CDR3. Germline CDR1 reads ENHRY; CDR2 reads SYGVKD. This CDR3 reads CASSIGQGTGANVLTF. The CDR3 DNA reads TGTGCCAGCAGTATAGGACAGGGGACTGGGGCCAACGTCCTGACTTTC.

The sample holds many counts of this clonotype. The chain links TRBV28 to TRBJ1-4; possible D gene TRBD1, 6 bases. The ends were cut back, 4 bases at V and 5 bases at J, with 14 bases in the middle. The CDR3 loop spans 15 amino acids. Germline V gene sequence: CDR1 MDHEN, CDR2 SYDVKM. The CDR3 region is CASSSSGHKNEKLFF. CDR3 bases: TGTGCCAGCAGTTCGTCGGGACACAAAAATGAAAAACTGTTTTTT.